This T cell receptor (beta chain) is drawn from a study of T cell responses to AZD1222 COVID-19 vaccine. Findings and caveats of the study: Two AZD1222 administrations were followed by greater Spike-specific TCR breadth and depth.

CDR1 is ENHRY and CDR2 is SYGVKD in the germline V gene. The CDR3 totals 14 residues. Trimming removed 3 bases at V and 7 bases at J, with 12 bases between. Produced via immunoSEQ multiplex PCR; TCRdb's table is partial and in-frame only. The sample holds 40,000 or so clones, around four fifths seen once. Analysis merged second doses at about 4 or about 12 weeks. In its sample, this clone was seen a few times. Its specificity is not known. Specimen: peripheral blood, collected 28 days after the second AZD1222 dose. The chain is built from TRBV10-3 and TRBJ1-4, with D possibly being TRBD1 (5 bases). The clonotype comes from an adult who received the AZD1222 COVID-19 vaccine. The CDR3 DNA reads as TGTGCCATCAGTGACTCCGGCGGGGGTGAAAAACTGTTTTTT. It yields the protein CAISDSGGGEKLFF.